This T cell receptor beta chain was sequenced in a study of breast tumors, draining lymph nodes, adjacent tissues. Study-level points and caveats: Tumor repertoires ranked between lymph nodes and nontumor tissue in diversity, with V and J gene preferences. The lymph node origin of tumor T cells was framed as consistent with a hypothesis, not demonstrated. Luminal-like breast cancer showed significantly higher tumor–nontumor repertoire similarity than basal-like. The data were judged consistent with most tumor T cells coming from lymph node and expanding in tumor.

This CDR3 contains 15 residues. The V gene's germline CDR1 is DFQATT and CDR2 SNEGSKA (reference sequence). Trimming took off 5 bases at V and 4 bases at J, with 20 bases between the two ends. Many counts were recorded for this clonotype. Its target is not known. The lymph nodes were axillary draining lymph nodes from breast cancer patients. Each CDR3 protein is one row after TCRdb ran MiXCR on the multiplex PCR reads. The sample includes approximately 88,000 distinct CDR3 sequences, approximately 29% of them seen just once. The receptor comes from a female donor with breast cancer. Some clones in this sample may be carry-over from other donors' samples. The chain is built from TRBV20-1 and TRBJ2-5; tentatively, D is TRBD1 (6 bases). The sequencing input was axillary lymph node tissue. CDR3 nucleotide sequence: TGCAGTGCTTACCCCGCAGGGGAGCCGGGAGAGACCCAGTACTTC. Protein product: CSAYPAGEPGETQYF.